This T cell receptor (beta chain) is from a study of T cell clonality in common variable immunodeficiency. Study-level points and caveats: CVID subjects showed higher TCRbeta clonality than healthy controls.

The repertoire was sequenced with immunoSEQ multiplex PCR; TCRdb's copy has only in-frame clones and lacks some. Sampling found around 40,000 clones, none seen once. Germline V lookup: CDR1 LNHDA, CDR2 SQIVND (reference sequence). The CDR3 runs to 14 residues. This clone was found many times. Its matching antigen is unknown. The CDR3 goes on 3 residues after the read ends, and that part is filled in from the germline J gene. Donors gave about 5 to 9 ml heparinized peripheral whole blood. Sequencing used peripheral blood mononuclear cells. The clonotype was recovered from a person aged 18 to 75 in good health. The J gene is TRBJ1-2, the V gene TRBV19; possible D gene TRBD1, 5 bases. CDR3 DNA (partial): TGTGCCAGTAGTATAGCGGGGGGTGGGAATGAC. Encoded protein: CASSIAGGGND. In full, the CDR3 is CASSIAGGGNDYTF.